This T cell receptor (beta chain) was observed in a study of blood T cell repertoires in COVID-19. Across the whole study: Researchers got acute and convalescent COVID-19 samples from the United States, Italy and Spain. The analysed material was cDNA or gDNA that came from T cells, B-cell-depleted T cells, or PBMCs.

Using immunoSEQ multiplex PCR, the repertoire was profiled, and TCRdb retains in-frame clones only, with some absent. The table has around 300,000 clones, over 75% seen once. There are 14 residues in the CDR3. In germline, CDR1 is SGHTA, CDR2 FQGNSA. With 1 base removed from V and 7 bases from J, the gap between germline ends came to 11 bases. The TCR comes from a woman aged 70-85 years with acute or convalescent COVID-19. The specimen was peripheral blood. The chain employs TRBV7-2 and TRBJ1-5; D may be TRBD1 (5 bases). The chain's CDR3 is CASSLGGVGQPQHF. The CDR3 nucleotides read TGTGCCAGCAGCTTAGGGGGGGTAGGGCAGCCCCAGCATTTT.